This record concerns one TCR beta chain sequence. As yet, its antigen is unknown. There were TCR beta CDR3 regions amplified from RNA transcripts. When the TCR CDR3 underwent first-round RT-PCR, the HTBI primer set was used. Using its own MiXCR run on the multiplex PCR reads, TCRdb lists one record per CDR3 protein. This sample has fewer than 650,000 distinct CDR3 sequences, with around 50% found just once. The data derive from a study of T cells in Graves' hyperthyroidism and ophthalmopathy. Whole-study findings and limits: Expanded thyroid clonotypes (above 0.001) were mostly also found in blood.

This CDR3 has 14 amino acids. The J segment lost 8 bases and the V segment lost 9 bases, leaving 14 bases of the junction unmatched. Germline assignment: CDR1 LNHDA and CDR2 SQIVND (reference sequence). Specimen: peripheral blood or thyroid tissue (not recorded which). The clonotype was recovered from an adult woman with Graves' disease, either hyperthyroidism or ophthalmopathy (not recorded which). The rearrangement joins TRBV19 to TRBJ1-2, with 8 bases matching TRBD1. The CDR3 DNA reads TGTGCCAGCAGCCTCGAAGGACAGGGCCAAGGCTACACCTTC. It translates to CASSLEGQGQGYTF.